The TCR beta chain described here comes from a study of blood T cell dynamics during melanoma immunotherapy. The overall study: Standard first-line treatment here was pembrolizumab or nivolumab plus ipilimumab in metastatic melanoma. Study-wide findings and caveats: Disease-control patients' PBMC repertoires became either more clonal or more diverse at W3.

This sample's time point: week 3, after first cycle of checkpoint inhibitor. Comments on this clone: Its antigen remains unknown.

The repertoire was sequenced with immunoSEQ multiplex PCR; TCRdb's copy has only in-frame clones and lacks some. The profile shows roughly 29,000 clones, roughly 83% of them singletons. This CDR3 comprises 13 residues. Per germline, CDR1 WSHSY and CDR2 SAAADI. Deletions cut 4 bases from V and 1 base from J, with 7 bases between. The sequence was collected from a human donor with melanoma. The chain links TRBV10-2 to TRBJ1-1; D call uncertain. Source: blood, taken from a patient treated with checkpoint blockade. Written as DNA, the CDR3 is TGCGCCAGCAGTGGTTCAGGGAACACTGAAGCTTTCTTT. Translating gives CASSGSGNTEAFF.